The rows below give T cell receptor beta chains drawn from one sample of a study of OX40 agonist ivuxolimab in advanced cancers. Using immunoSEQ multiplex PCR, the repertoire was profiled, and TCRdb retains in-frame clones only, with some absent. The sample carries about 140,000 clones, roughly 91% recorded once. Sequences were derived from CD4+ or CD8+ T cells sorted from blood, sampled in a trial of the OX40 agonist ivuxolimab. These receptors were collected from an adult with an advanced solid tumor such as melanoma, head and neck, liver or kidney cancer. CDR3s include the opening cysteine and the closing phenylalanine or tryptophan. The order of the fields is D gene, V gene, clone size, J gene, CDR3 DNA, CDR3 protein. The D gene is left open where the match is weak. Size is stated for part of the rows, as once, few or many counts, or as a class when the clone is expanded.

D gene: -; V gene: TRBV19; clone size: -; J gene: TRBJ2-2; CDR3 DNA: TGTGCCGGAAGAACAGGGTGGGACACCGGGGAGCTGTTTTTT; CDR3 protein: CAGRTGWDTGELFF
D gene: -; V gene: TRBV7-2; clone size: -; J gene: TRBJ1-5; CDR3 DNA: TGTGCCAGCAACAACATCGATCAGCCCCAGCATTTT; CDR3 protein: CASNNIDQPQHF
D gene: -; V gene: TRBV4-3; clone size: -; J gene: TRBJ1-2; CDR3 DNA: TGCGCCAGCAGCCGAGACGTTGGTCAGGGGAACTATGGCTACACCTTC; CDR3 protein: CASSRDVGQGNYGYTF
D gene: -; V gene: TRBV6-4; clone size: -; J gene: TRBJ2-3; CDR3 DNA: TGTGCCAGCGCGGCGGGGGATACGCAGTATTTT; CDR3 protein: CASAAGDTQYF
D gene: -; V gene: TRBV9; clone size: -; J gene: TRBJ2-2; CDR3 DNA: TGTGCCAGCAGCTCCCGCTTTGACAGCAACACCGGGGAGCTGTTTTTT; CDR3 protein: CASSSRFDSNTGELFF
D gene: TRBD2; V gene: TRBV19; clone size: -; J gene: TRBJ2-4; CDR3 DNA: TGTGCCAGTAGTAGGGCGCGGGGGGACAAAAACATTCAGTACTTC; CDR3 protein: CASSRARGDKNIQYF
D gene: TRBD1; V gene: TRBV28; clone size: once; J gene: TRBJ1-2; CDR3 DNA: TGTGCCAGCAGTCAGATAGGACAGGGGAACTATGGCTACACCTTC; CDR3 protein: CASSQIGQGNYGYTF
D gene: -; V gene: TRBV10-1; clone size: -; J gene: TRBJ1-3; CDR3 DNA: TGCGCCAGCAGTGAGTTTGGCAGTCTCGGGAACACCATATATTTT; CDR3 protein: CASSEFGSLGNTIYF
D gene: -; V gene: TRBV4-1; clone size: -; J gene: TRBJ1-5; CDR3 DNA: TGCGCCAGCAGCCAAGGGACCAATCGGGCCGATCAGCCCCAGCATTTT; CDR3 protein: CASSQGTNRADQPQHF
D gene: TRBD2; V gene: TRBV15; clone size: -; J gene: TRBJ2-2; CDR3 DNA: TGTGCCACCAGCAGGGGAACTAGCGGGAGATGGGGGGAGCTGTTTTTT; CDR3 protein: CATSRGTSGRWGELFF
D gene: TRBD1; V gene: TRBV6-6; clone size: -; J gene: TRBJ2-7; CDR3 DNA: TGTGCCAGCAGTTACCCACAGGGGGGACTCTACGAGCAGTACTTC; CDR3 protein: CASSYPQGGLYEQYF
D gene: -; V gene: TRBV7-2; clone size: -; J gene: TRBJ1-3; CDR3 DNA: TGTGCCAGCAGCTTAGAGGCAGGGTGGGGAAACACCATATATTTT; CDR3 protein: CASSLEAGWGNTIYF
D gene: TRBD1; V gene: TRBV19; clone size: -; J gene: TRBJ1-2; CDR3 DNA: TGTGCCAGTAGCCCCGACCCGGGACAGGGCTACACCTTC; CDR3 protein: CASSPDPGQGYTF
D gene: -; V gene: TRBV5-1; clone size: -; J gene: TRBJ1-1; CDR3 DNA: TGCGCCAGCAGCTTGGCCAACGTCCGGGGTGAAGCTTTCTTT; CDR3 protein: CASSLANVRGEAFF
D gene: TRBD1; V gene: TRBV6-1; clone size: -; J gene: TRBJ1-1; CDR3 DNA: TGTGCCAGCAGTGGATGGGACAGGGGGTTGAACACTGAAGCTTTCTTT; CDR3 protein: CASSGWDRGLNTEAFF
D gene: TRBD1; V gene: TRBV25-1; clone size: -; J gene: TRBJ1-1; CDR3 DNA: TGTGCCAGCAGTGGGGACAGGGGGGACACTGAAGCTTTCTTT; CDR3 protein: CASSGDRGDTEAFF
D gene: -; V gene: TRBV11-2; clone size: once; J gene: TRBJ2-1; CDR3 DNA: TGTGCCAGCAGCTTATTAGGGGCCGTGGGGGATGAGCAGTTCTTC; CDR3 protein: CASSLLGAVGDEQFF
D gene: -; V gene: TRBV5-1; clone size: -; J gene: TRBJ2-3; CDR3 DNA: TGCGCCAGCAGCTTGGCCGGGGTTGGGGGGAGCACAGATACGCAGTATTTT; CDR3 protein: CASSLAGVGGSTDTQYF
D gene: TRBD2; V gene: TRBV5-4; clone size: few; J gene: TRBJ2-1; CDR3 DNA: TGTGCCAGCAGCTTTGGACTAGCGGGGGGCAATGAGCAGTTCTTC; CDR3 protein: CASSFGLAGGNEQFF
D gene: -; V gene: TRBV7-9; clone size: -; J gene: TRBJ1-5; CDR3 DNA: TGTGCCAGCAGCTGGGACACCTCTTCCAATCAGCCCCAGCATTTT; CDR3 protein: CASSWDTSSNQPQHF
D gene: -; V gene: TRBV7-3; clone size: -; J gene: TRBJ1-4; CDR3 DNA: TGTGCCAGCAGCTTAGCGCGGGGTCGGGCAAAACTGTTTTTT; CDR3 protein: CASSLARGRAKLFF
D gene: TRBD1; V gene: TRBV6-5; clone size: once; J gene: TRBJ2-7; CDR3 DNA: TGTGCCAGCAGTTTACAGGGGGTAACCTACGAGCAGTACTTC; CDR3 protein: CASSLQGVTYEQYF
D gene: TRBD1; V gene: TRBV6-6; clone size: -; J gene: TRBJ2-7; CDR3 DNA: TGTGCCAGCAGTACAGGGGTTTACGAGCAGTACTTC; CDR3 protein: CASSTGVYEQYF
D gene: -; V gene: TRBV18; clone size: -; J gene: TRBJ2-7; CDR3 DNA: TGTGCCAGCTCACCACTCAGGCACCCCTACGAGCAGTACTTC; CDR3 protein: CASSPLRHPYEQYF
D gene: TRBD1; V gene: TRBV7-2; clone size: few; J gene: TRBJ1-6; CDR3 DNA: TGTGCCAGCAGCCCTGGACAGGGGGGAAGCTCCTATAATTCACCCCTCCACTTT; CDR3 protein: CASSPGQGGSSYNSPLHF
D gene: -; V gene: TRBV18; clone size: -; J gene: TRBJ1-2; CDR3 DNA: TGTGCCAGCTCACCACCGCAGACAGTATATGGCTACACCTTC; CDR3 protein: CASSPPQTVYGYTF
D gene: -; V gene: TRBV6-5; clone size: -; J gene: TRBJ2-7; CDR3 DNA: TGCGCCAGCAGGGATGGCAGAGGAGGGACGTTGGAGCAGTACTTC; CDR3 protein: CASRDGRGGTLEQYF
D gene: TRBD1; V gene: TRBV10-3; clone size: once; J gene: TRBJ1-1; CDR3 DNA: TGTGCCATCAGTGAGTCTAGGGGGCTGTTGGCGAACACTGAAGCTTTCTTT; CDR3 protein: CAISESRGLLANTEAFF
D gene: -; V gene: TRBV28; clone size: -; J gene: TRBJ1-5; CDR3 DNA: TGTGCCAGCAGTCCCGGGACTGTTAGCAATCAGCCCCAGCATTTT; CDR3 protein: CASSPGTVSNQPQHF
D gene: TRBD2; V gene: TRBV11-3; clone size: -; J gene: TRBJ2-7; CDR3 DNA: TGTGCCAGCGACCGAGGACTAGCGGGGGGCCCGGGGTCCTACGATCAGTACTTC; CDR3 protein: CASDRGLAGGPGSYDQYF
D gene: -; V gene: TRBV27; clone size: -; J gene: TRBJ2-4; CDR3 DNA: TGTGCCAGCAGCCCCACCCTAGCCAAAAACATTCAGTACTTC; CDR3 protein: CASSPTLAKNIQYF
D gene: TRBD1; V gene: TRBV5-1; clone size: -; J gene: TRBJ2-1; CDR3 DNA: TGCGCCAGCAGCTTGGGGGGACAGAAGTACAATGAGCAGTTCTTC; CDR3 protein: CASSLGGQKYNEQFF
D gene: -; V gene: TRBV29-1; clone size: once; J gene: TRBJ2-2; CDR3 DNA: TGCAGCGCACGGGACTTCGACGCGAACACCGGGGAGCTGTTTTTT; CDR3 protein: CSARDFDANTGELFF
D gene: -; V gene: TRBV5-1; clone size: -; J gene: TRBJ2-3; CDR3 DNA: TGCGCCAGCAGCACTTGGAACACAGATACGCAGTATTTT; CDR3 protein: CASSTWNTDTQYF
D gene: -; V gene: TRBV29-1; clone size: -; J gene: TRBJ2-7; CDR3 DNA: TGCAGCGCCCCCCGGGACCGTACCTACGAGCAGTACTTC; CDR3 protein: CSAPRDRTYEQYF
D gene: -; V gene: TRBV9; clone size: -; J gene: TRBJ1-1; CDR3 DNA: TGTGCCAGCAGCGTGGGGGGCCCCATGAACACTGAAGCTTTCTTT; CDR3 protein: CASSVGGPMNTEAFF
D gene: -; V gene: TRBV12-5; clone size: -; J gene: TRBJ1-1; CDR3 DNA: TGTGCTAGTGGCCCACAAGCGAACACTGAAGCTTTCTTT; CDR3 protein: CASGPQANTEAFF
D gene: -; V gene: TRBV5-1; clone size: -; J gene: TRBJ1-3; CDR3 DNA: TGCGCCAGCAGCTTGTCTTTACAGGATCCCACCATATATTTT; CDR3 protein: CASSLSLQDPTIYF
D gene: -; V gene: TRBV19; clone size: -; J gene: TRBJ2-1; CDR3 DNA: TGTGCCAGTAGTATAGATGGATTGGGCGGTTACAATGAGCAGTTCTTC; CDR3 protein: CASSIDGLGGYNEQFF
D gene: -; V gene: TRBV28; clone size: -; J gene: TRBJ1-1; CDR3 DNA: TGTGCCAGCAGACGACCCGGACAGCCCAACACTGAAGCTTTCTTT; CDR3 protein: CASRRPGQPNTEAFF
D gene: TRBD1; V gene: TRBV29-1; clone size: -; J gene: TRBJ2-7; CDR3 DNA: TGCAGCGTTGAACTTTTAGGGGGCTACTACGAGCAGTACTTC; CDR3 protein: CSVELLGGYYEQYF
D gene: -; V gene: TRBV19; clone size: -; J gene: TRBJ1-1; CDR3 DNA: TGTGCCAGTACCCTGTATGGAGCAGGCACTGAAGCTTTCTTT; CDR3 protein: CASTLYGAGTEAFF